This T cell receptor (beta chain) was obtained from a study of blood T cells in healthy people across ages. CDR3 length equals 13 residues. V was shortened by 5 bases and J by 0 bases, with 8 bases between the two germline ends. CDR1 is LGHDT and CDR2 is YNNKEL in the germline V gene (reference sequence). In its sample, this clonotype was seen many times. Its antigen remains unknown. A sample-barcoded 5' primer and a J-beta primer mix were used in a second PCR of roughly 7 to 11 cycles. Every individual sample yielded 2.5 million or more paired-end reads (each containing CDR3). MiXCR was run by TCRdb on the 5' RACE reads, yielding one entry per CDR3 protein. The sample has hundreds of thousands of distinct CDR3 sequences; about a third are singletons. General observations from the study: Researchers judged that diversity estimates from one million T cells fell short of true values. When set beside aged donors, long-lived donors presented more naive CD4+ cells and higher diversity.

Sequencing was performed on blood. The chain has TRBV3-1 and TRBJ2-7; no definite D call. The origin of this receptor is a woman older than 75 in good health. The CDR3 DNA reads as TGTGCCAGCAGCTTTTACAGCTCCTACGAGCAGTACTTC. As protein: CASSFYSSYEQYF.